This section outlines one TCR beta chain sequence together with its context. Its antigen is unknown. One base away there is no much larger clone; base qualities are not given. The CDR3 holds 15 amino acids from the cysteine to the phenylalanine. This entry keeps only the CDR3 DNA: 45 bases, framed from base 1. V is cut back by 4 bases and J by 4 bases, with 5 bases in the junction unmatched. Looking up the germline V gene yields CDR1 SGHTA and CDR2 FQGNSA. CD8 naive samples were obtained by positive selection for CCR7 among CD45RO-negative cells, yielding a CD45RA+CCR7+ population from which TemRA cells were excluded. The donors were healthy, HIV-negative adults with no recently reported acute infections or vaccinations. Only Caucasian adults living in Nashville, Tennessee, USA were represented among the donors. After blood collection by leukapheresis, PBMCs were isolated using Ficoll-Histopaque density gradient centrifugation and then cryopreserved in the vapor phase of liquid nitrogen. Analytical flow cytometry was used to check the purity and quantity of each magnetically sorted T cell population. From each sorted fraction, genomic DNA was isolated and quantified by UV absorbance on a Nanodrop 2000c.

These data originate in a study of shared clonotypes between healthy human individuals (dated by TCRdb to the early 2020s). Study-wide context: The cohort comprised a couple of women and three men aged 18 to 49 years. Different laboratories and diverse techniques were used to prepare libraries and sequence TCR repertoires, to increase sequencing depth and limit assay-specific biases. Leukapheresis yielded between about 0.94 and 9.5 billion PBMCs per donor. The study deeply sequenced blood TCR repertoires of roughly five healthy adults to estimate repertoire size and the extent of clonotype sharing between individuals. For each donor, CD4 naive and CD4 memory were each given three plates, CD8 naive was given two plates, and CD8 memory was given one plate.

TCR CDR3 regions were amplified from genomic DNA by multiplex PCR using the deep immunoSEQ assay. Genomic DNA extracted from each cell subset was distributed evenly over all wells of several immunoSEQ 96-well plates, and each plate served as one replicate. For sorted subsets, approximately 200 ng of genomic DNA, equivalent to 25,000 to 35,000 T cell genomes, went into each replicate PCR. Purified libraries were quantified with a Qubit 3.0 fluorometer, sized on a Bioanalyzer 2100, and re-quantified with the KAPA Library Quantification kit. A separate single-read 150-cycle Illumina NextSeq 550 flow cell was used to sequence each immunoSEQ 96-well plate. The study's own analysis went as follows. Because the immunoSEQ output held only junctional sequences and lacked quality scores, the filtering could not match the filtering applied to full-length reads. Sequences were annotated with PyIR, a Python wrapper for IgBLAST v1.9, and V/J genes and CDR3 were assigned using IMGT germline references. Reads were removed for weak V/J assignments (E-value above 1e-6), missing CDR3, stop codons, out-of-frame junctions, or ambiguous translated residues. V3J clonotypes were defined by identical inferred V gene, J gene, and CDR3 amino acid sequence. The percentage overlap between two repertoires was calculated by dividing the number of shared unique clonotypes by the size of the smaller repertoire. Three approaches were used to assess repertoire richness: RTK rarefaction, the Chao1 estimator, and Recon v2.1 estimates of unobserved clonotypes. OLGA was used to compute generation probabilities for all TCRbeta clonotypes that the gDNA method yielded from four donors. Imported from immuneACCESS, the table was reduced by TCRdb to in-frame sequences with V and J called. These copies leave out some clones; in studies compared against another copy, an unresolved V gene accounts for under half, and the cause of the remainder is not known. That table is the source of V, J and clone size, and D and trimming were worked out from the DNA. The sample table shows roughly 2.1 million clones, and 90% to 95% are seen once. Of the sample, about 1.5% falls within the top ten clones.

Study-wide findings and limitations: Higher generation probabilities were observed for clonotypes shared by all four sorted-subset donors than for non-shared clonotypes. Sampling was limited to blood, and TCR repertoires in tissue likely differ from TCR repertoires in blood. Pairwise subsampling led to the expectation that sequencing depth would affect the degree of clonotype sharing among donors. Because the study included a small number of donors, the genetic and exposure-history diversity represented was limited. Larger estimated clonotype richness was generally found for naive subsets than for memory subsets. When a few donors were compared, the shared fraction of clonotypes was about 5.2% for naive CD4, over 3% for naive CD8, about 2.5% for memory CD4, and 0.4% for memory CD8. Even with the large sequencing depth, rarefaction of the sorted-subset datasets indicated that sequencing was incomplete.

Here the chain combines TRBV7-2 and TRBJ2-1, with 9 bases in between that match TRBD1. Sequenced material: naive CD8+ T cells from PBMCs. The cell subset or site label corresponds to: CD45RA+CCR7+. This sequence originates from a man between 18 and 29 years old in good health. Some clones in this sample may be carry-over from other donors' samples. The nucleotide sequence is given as TGTGCCAGCAGCTCGACAGGGGGGCTTTACAATGAGCAGTTCTTC. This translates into CASSSTGGLYNEQFF.